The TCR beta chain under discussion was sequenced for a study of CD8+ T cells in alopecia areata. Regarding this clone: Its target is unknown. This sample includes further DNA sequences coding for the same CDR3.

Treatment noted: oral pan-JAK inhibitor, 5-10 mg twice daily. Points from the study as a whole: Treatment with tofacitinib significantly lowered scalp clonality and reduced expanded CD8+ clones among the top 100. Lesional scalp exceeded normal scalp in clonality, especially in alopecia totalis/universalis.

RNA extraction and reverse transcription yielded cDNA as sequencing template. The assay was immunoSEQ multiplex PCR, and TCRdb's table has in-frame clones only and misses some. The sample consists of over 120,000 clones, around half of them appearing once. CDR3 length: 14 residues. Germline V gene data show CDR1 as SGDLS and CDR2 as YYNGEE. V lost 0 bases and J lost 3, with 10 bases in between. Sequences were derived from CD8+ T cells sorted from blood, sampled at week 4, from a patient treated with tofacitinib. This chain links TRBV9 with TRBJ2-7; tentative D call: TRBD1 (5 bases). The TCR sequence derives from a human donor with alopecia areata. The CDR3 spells CASSVEGQGYEQYF. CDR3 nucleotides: TGTGCCAGCAGCGTAGAGGGTCAGGGCTACGAGCAGTACTTC.